The 26 T cell receptor beta chains reported below all come from one sample, sequenced in a study of cytomegalovirus exposure and HLA in healthy donors. The PCR had 60 Vbeta and 13 Jbeta primers. Clones were read by immunoSEQ multiplex PCR, and TCRdb kept only the in-frame ones, dropping some. The sample consists of about 120,000 clones, 55% to 75% of them appearing once. Sequenced material: PBMCs. The receptors originated from a woman aged 40 to 50 in good health and CMV-seropositive.

The rearrangement links TRBV29-1 to TRBJ1-4; D unresolved. The V end lost 6 bases, the J end lost 6 bases, and 11 bases lay between the germline ends. The CDR3 runs to 12 residues. CDR1 SQVTM and CDR2 ANQGSEA come from the germline V gene. CDR3 sequence reads: CSVRTTDEKLFF. CDR3 nucleotides: TGCAGCGTCAGGACTACCGATGAAAAACTGTTTTTT.

This clone appeared a few times. This chain connects TRBV9 to TRBJ1-3, with 9 bases matching TRBD1. V shed 0 bases and J 6 bases; nucleotides not matched to a gene: 4. The CDR3 is made up of 15 amino acids. Per the germline V gene, CDR1 is SGDLS and CDR2 is YYNGEE. CDR3 DNA sequence: TGTGCCAGCAGCGTAGGCGGGACAGGGCAAAACACCATATATTTT. Its translation: CASSVGGTGQNTIYF.

This chain uses TRBV7-9 with TRBJ1-4; D is unresolved. Per the germline V gene, CDR1 is SEHNR and CDR2 is FQNEAQ (reference sequence). Trimming pared 0 bases from V and 2 bases from J, leaving 7 bases between. CDR3 length: 15 residues. DNA for the CDR3: TGTGCCAGCAGCTTAGCGGGAGGCACTAATGAAAAACTGTTTTTT. As protein: CASSLAGGTNEKLFF.

J is TRBJ1-1 and V is TRBV5-4; 9 bases are shared with TRBD1. Trimming cost V 4 bases and J 5 bases; bases outside gene matches: 6. Germline-derived CDR1 and CDR2 are SGHNT and YYREEE (reference sequence). CDR3 length equals 14 residues. CDR3 DNA sequence: TGTGCCAGCAGCCTCCGGACAGGGGAAACTGAAGCTTTCTTT. Translated, it gives CASSLRTGETEAFF.

V and J are TRBV2 and TRBJ1-2; no reliable D call. Germline V gene lookup returns CDR1 SNHLY and CDR2 FYNNEI. V was pared by 7 bases and J by 4 bases, with 16 bases between. This CDR3 has 14 amino acids. Written as DNA, the CDR3 is TGTGCCAGCACTACAGCGGAGCGTATCTATGGCTACACCTTC. Its protein is CASTTAERIYGYTF.

This chain's CDR3 is CASSPTTGMRQETQYF. As DNA, the CDR3 is TGTGCCAGCAGCCCCACGACAGGGATGAGGCAAGAGACCCAGTACTTC. V usage is TRBV7-3 and J usage is TRBJ2-5, with 7 bases that match TRBD1. The CDR3 is 16 amino acids. Germline CDR1 is SGHTA and CDR2 is FQGTGA. V lost 5 bases to trimming and J lost 2 bases; unmatched junction nucleotides: 11. Together with reference TRBV7-3 and TRBJ2-5, the CDR3 gives the full variable domain: GAGVSQTPSNKVTEKGKYVELRCDPISGHTALYWYRQSLGQGPEFLIYFQGTGAADDSGLPNDRFFAVRPEGSVSTLKIQRTERGDSAVYLCASSPTTGMRQETQYFGPGTRLLVL.

This chain uses TRBV27 with TRBJ2-2; 9 nucleotides line up with TRBD2. This CDR3 has 14 residues. Per germline, CDR1 MNHEY and CDR2 SMNVEV (reference sequence). V trimming: 3 bases; J trimming: 8 bases; junction bases outside the gene matches: 4. The CDR3 nucleotides read TGTGCCAGCAGTTTTAGCGGGGGCGGGGGGGAGCTGTTTTTT. It yields the protein CASSFSGGGGELFF.

In its sample, this clone was seen a few times. At the DNA level, this CDR3 is encoded by other sequences in the same sample as well. The chain has TRBV4-3 and TRBJ1-1; D unclear. Trimming took 0 bases from V and 1 from J, leaving 3 bases between them. The CDR3 totals 13 residues. Germline CDR1 and CDR2: LGHNA and YSLEER. In DNA form, the CDR3 reads TGCGCCAGCAGCCAAGATCGGAACACTGAAGCTTTCTTT. Translating it yields CASSQDRNTEAFF.

This clone appeared a single time. V and J are TRBV5-1 and TRBJ1-1; TRBD1 agrees at 7 bases. CDR1 and CDR2 (germline): SGHRS, YFSETQ. The CDR3 totals 14 residues. Losses at the gene ends were 3 bases for V and 1 base for J; bases not matched to a gene: 3. The CDR3 spells CASSWGQTNTEAFF. The DNA for the CDR3 is TGCGCCAGCAGCTGGGGACAGACGAACACTGAAGCTTTCTTT.

The rearrangement links TRBV4-2 to TRBJ2-7; D call uncertain. There are 16 residues in the CDR3. Trimming took 0 bases from V and 0 from J, leaving 12 bases between them. The V gene's germline CDR1 is LGHNA and CDR2 YNFKEQ. The CDR3 DNA sequence: TGTGCCAGCAGCCAAGAGTACCTAGTTACCTCCTACGAGCAGTACTTC. Its protein product is CASSQEYLVTSYEQYF.

This rearrangement joins TRBV4-1 to TRBJ2-3; 9 nucleotides align to TRBD2. Germline-derived CDR1 and CDR2 are MGHRA and YSYEKL. With 3 bases clipped from V and 2 bases from J, the junction kept 12 bases outside the gene matches. The CDR3 has 18 residues. Here the CDR3 DNA reads TGCGCCAGCAGCCACCCGAAGTCCGGGACTAGCTCCACAGATACGCAGTATTTT. This encodes CASSHPKSGTSSTDTQYF.

This clone has a handful of counts. V gene TRBV6-6 combines with J gene TRBJ1-1; 8 nucleotides agree with TRBD1. V was clipped by 10 bases and J by 1 base; unmatched bases: 2. CDR3 size: 12 residues. Germline V gene sequence: CDR1 MNHNY, CDR2 SVGAGI (reference sequence). Here the CDR3 DNA reads TGTGCCATAGGACAGGGGAACACTGAAGCTTTCTTT. Its protein is CAIGQGNTEAFF.

This clone turned up a few times. The junction does not match germline at one end; this may be a read error. The rearrangement uses TRBV7-2 and TRBJ2-7, with D possibly matching TRBD2 (7 bases). The length of the CDR3 is 14 residues. CDR1 and CDR2 (germline): SGHTA, FQGNSA. CDR3 coding DNA: TGTGCCAGCAGCTTAGTAAGGGAGGGCGGGGGCCGACAGTTC. As protein: CASSLVREGGGRQF.

J is TRBJ1-4 and V is TRBV28; D is possibly TRBD1 (5 bases). This CDR3 is 14 amino acids long. The V gene lost 3 bases and the J gene lost 10 bases, with 15 bases spanning the gap. CDR1 MDHEN and CDR2 SYDVKM come from the germline V gene. The chain's CDR3 is CASSFRGGRPKLFF. Written as DNA, the CDR3 is TGTGCCAGCAGTTTCCGGGGGGGGAGACCAAAACTGTTTTTT.

The chain employs TRBV7-9 and TRBJ2-1; possibly TRBD2 for D (5 bases). The CDR3 sequence is 14 residues long. CDR1 SEHNR and CDR2 FQNEAQ come from the germline V gene (reference sequence). V lost 5 bases and J lost 8, with 16 bases in between. For the CDR3, the DNA is TGTGCCAGCAGCCAATGGGAGACTGGGGATGAGCAGTTCTTC. Protein: CASSQWETGDEQFF. The full variable domain, with the rest looked up from reference TRBV7-9 and TRBJ2-1, is DTGVSQNPRHKITKRGQNVTFRCDPISEHNRLYWYRQTLGQGPEFLTYFQNEAQLEKSRLLSDRFSAERPKGSFSTLEIQRTEQGDSAMYLCASSQWETGDEQFFGPGTRLTVL.

The rearrangement uses TRBV2 and TRBJ1-1; tentatively, D is TRBD1 (5 bases). This CDR3 spans 13 amino acids. Trimming took 10 bases from V and 1 from J, leaving 13 bases between them. Germline assignment: CDR1 SNHLY and CDR2 FYNNEI. Written as DNA, the CDR3 is TGTGCCATCAAAAAACAGGCGAACACTGAAGCTTTCTTT. Its protein is CAIKKQANTEAFF.

This clone has a single count. One junction end does not reproduce the germline sequence, and a read error may be involved. The chain uses TRBV7-7 and TRBJ2-1; D perhaps matches TRBD1 (5 bases). Germline lookup yields CDR1 SSHAT and CDR2 FNYEAQ (reference sequence). The CDR3 spans 15 residues. DNA for the CDR3: TGTGCTAGCAGCCCCCAGGCAGGGCCCTACAATGAGCAGTTCTTC. This codes for CASSPQAGPYNEQFF.

The V and J genes are TRBV15 and TRBJ2-6; TRBD1 is a possible D gene (6 bases). Trimming removed 5 bases from V and 0 bases from J, with 8 bases in between. Germline CDR1 and CDR2: LNHNV and YYDKDF (reference sequence). CDR3 size: 15 residues. The CDR3 reads CATSQDSSGANVLTF. CDR3 nucleotide sequence: TGTGCCACCAGCCAGGACAGCTCTGGGGCCAACGTCCTGACTTTC.

The chain joins TRBV4-3 to TRBJ1-4; 7 bases align to TRBD1. The CDR3 runs 14 residues. Per the germline V gene, CDR1 is LGHNA and CDR2 is YSLEER. The ends lost 7 bases at V and 4 bases at J; junction bases unmatched: 6. The CDR3 DNA follows: TGCGCCAGCAACCAGGGACAGCTTAATGAAAAACTGTTTTTT. This encodes CASNQGQLNEKLFF.

This clone has just a few counts. CDR3 sequence reads: CASSPNREGGETQYF. CDR3 DNA sequence: TGTGCCAGCTCACCAAACAGGGAAGGAGGAGAGACCCAGTACTTC. This sequence joins TRBV18 and TRBJ2-5; D possibly corresponds to TRBD1 (6 bases). This CDR3 is 15 amino acids long. V lost 2 bases and J lost 4, with 14 bases in between. From germline, CDR1 is KGHSH and CDR2 LQKENI. Based on the CDR3 plus reference TRBV18 and TRBJ2-5, the full variable domain is NAGVMQNPRHLVRRRGQEARLRCSPMKGHSHVYWYRQLPEEGLKFMVYLQKENIIDESGMPKERFSAEFPKEGPSILRIQQVVRGDSAAYFCASSPNREGGETQYFGPGTRLLVL.

The genes are TRBV18 and TRBJ1-1, with D possibly being TRBD1 (5 bases). Per germline, CDR1 KGHSH and CDR2 LQKENI. V was cut by 2 bases and J by 6 bases, with 10 bases left in between. This CDR3 contains 13 residues. CDR3 sequence (DNA): TGTGCCAGCTCACCAGGGGGGAGCGCTGAAGCTTTCTTT. This codes for CASSPGGSAEAFF.

This clone appeared a few times. The chain employs TRBV5-1 and TRBJ2-5; D gene ambiguous. V lost 6 bases to trimming and J lost 1 base, with 13 bases between them. Germline V lookup: CDR1 SGHRS, CDR2 YFSETQ. CDR3 size: 14 residues. CDR3 residues: CASKIGATQETQYF. The CDR3 DNA reads as TGCGCCAGCAAAATCGGAGCCACCCAAGAGACCCAGTACTTC.

The V and J genes are TRBV11-3 and TRBJ2-5, with 7 positions matching TRBD1. Germline assignment: CDR1 SGHNT and CDR2 YENEEA. This CDR3 has 14 residues. With V trimmed by 5 bases and J by 0 bases, 3 bases remained unmatched. The CDR3 DNA sequence: TGTGCCAGCAGCAGGACAGGCAACCAAGAGACCCAGTACTTC. Protein sequence: CASSRTGNQETQYF.

The chain recombines TRBV14 with TRBJ2-5; 9 bases align to TRBD2. Losses at the gene ends were 4 bases for V and 3 bases for J; bases not matched to a gene: 6. There are 15 residues in the CDR3. Germline CDR1 and CDR2: SGHDN and FVKESK. The CDR3: CASSLWTSVEETQYF. The CDR3 region has the DNA TGTGCCAGCAGCCTCTGGACTAGCGTGGAAGAGACCCAGTACTTC.

V is TRBV18 and J is TRBJ1-4; 7 nucleotides match TRBD1. Germline CDR1 KGHSH, CDR2 LQKENI. The CDR3 runs 16 residues. The ends lost 2 bases at V and 4 bases at J; junction bases unmatched: 7. For the CDR3, the DNA is TGTGCCAGCTCACCATTTACAGGGGAGAATAATGAAAAACTGTTTTTT. The encoded protein is CASSPFTGENNEKLFF.

The chain links TRBV7-3 to TRBJ2-7; D uncertain. CDR1 SGHTA and CDR2 FQGTGA come from the germline V gene. The CDR3 loop spans 13 amino acids. V shed 3 bases and J shed 2 bases, with 8 bases lying between them. The CDR3 DNA follows: TGTGCCAGCAGCTTGTACAGCACCTACGAGCAGTACTTC. Protein sequence: CASSLYSTYEQYF.